Listed below are T cell receptor beta chains from one sample, sequenced in a study of blood T cells in healthy people across ages. TCRdb fed the 5' RACE reads into MiXCR, producing one record per CDR3 protein. The data contain 980,000 or so distinct CDR3 sequences, approximately 49% of them singletons. The sequenced sample consisted of blood. These receptors originate from a man aged 30 to 45 in good health. The CDR3 runs from the conserved cysteine through the conserved F or W. The D gene is left open where the match is weak. Part of the rows lack a size; the others show once, few, many or a class for expanded clones.

J | V | size | D | DNA | CDR3
TRBJ2-3 | TRBV12-3/TRBV12-4 | few | TRBD2 | TGTGCCAGCAGTTTAGTAGCGGGGGGGAACACAGATACGCAGTATTTT | CASSLVAGGNTDTQYF
TRBJ1-2 | TRBV5-1 | - | - | TGCGCCAGCAGCTTGGAAGGTAACGGTGGCTACACCTTC | CASSLEGNGGYTF
TRBJ2-5 | TRBV7-9 | few | TRBD1 | TGTGCCAGCAGCTCGCGAGACAGGGAGCAAGAGACCCAGTACTTC | CASSSRDREQETQYF
TRBJ2-4 | TRBV27 | - | - | TGTGCCAGCAGCCCTTATCACATGAGCATTCAGTACTTC | CASSPYHMSIQYF
TRBJ2-5 | TRBV7-9 | - | TRBD1 | TGTGCCAGCAGCCCCCGGGGACAGGGAGGCATGGAGACCCAGTACTTC | CASSPRGQGGMETQYF
TRBJ2-7 | TRBV4-2 | - | TRBD2 | TGTGCCAACAGCCAATCCATTAGCGGGAACGAGCAGTACTTC | CANSQSISGNEQYF
TRBJ2-5 | TRBV5-1 | many | - | TGTGCCAGCAGTTTGGGCAGTCAAGAGACCCAGTACTTC | CASSLGSQETQYF
TRBJ2-7 | TRBV5-1 | - | - | TGCGCCAGCAGCTGGGACCCCGATAAGACCTGGGGGTACGAGCAGTACTTC | CASSWDPDKTWGYEQYF
TRBJ2-7 | TRBV28 | once | TRBD2 | TGTGCCAGCAGTCCACCCCTACTAGCGGGATACGAGCAGTACTTC | CASSPPLLAGYEQYF
TRBJ2-4 | TRBV6-1 | few | - | TGTGCCAGCAGTGAACGCCCACCTTCAGGGGCGACCTTAGCCAAAAACATTCAGTACTTC | CASSERPPSGATLAKNIQYF
TRBJ1-5 | TRBV28 | - | - | TGTGCCAGCAGTTTATATGGTCCCGATTCCGGGGAGCCCCAGCATTTT | CASSLYGPDSGEPQHF
TRBJ1-1 | TRBV5-1 | - | - | TGCGCCAGCAGCCCTCCGGGAGGGGAGACTGGCACTAAAGCTTTCTTT | CASSPPGGETGTKAFF
TRBJ1-5 | TRBV20-1 | once | TRBD1 | TGCAGTGCCAAGACAGGGATCTATAGCAATCAGCCCCAGCATTTT | CSAKTGIYSNQPQHF
TRBJ2-7 | TRBV7-9 | few | - | TGTGCCAGCAGCTTACAGGGCGCCGAGCAGTACTTC | CASSLQGAEQYF
TRBJ2-7 | TRBV6-6 | - | TRBD2 | TGTGCCAGCAGCCAGTGTAGCGGGGGTGGGTACAATGAGCAGTACTTC | CASSQCSGGGYNEQYF
TRBJ2-5 | TRBV5-1 | few | TRBD2 | TGCGCCAGCAGCCGAACGACTAGCGGGGTCCAAGAGACCCAGTACTTC | CASSRTTSGVQETQYF
TRBJ2-7 | TRBV9 | few | - | TGTGCCAGCAGCGTATACACAGGTTCCTACGAGCAGTACTTC | CASSVYTGSYEQYF
TRBJ2-1 | TRBV20-1 | - | TRBD2 | TGCAGTGCTAGAGAACTCCGACTAGCGGGGTCGAACAATGAGCAGTTCTTC | CSARELRLAGSNNEQFF
TRBJ2-7 | TRBV6-5 | - | TRBD2 | TGTGCCAGCAGTTCCCCGGGAGGTAACCGGTACGAGCAGTACTTC | CASSSPGGNRYEQYF
TRBJ2-5 | TRBV28 | - | TRBD2 | TGTGCCAGCAGGCTCGGGTACGGGGGGTCCCAAGAGACCCAGTACTTC | CASRLGYGGSQETQYF
TRBJ1-6 | TRBV7-2 | - | - | TGTGCCAGCAGCTCCCGGGAGGCGGATTCACCCCTCCACTTT | CASSSREADSPLHF
TRBJ2-7 | TRBV11-2 | - | TRBD1 | TGTGCCAGCAGCTCAACCACTCTCCGGGACAGCCTCACCTACGAGCAGTACTTC | CASSSTTLRDSLTYEQYF
TRBJ2-1 | TRBV4-1 | few | - | TGCGCCAGCAGCCAAGATCTTAGTGAGCAGTTCTTC | CASSQDLSEQFF
TRBJ1-6 | TRBV4-1 | once | TRBD1 | TGCGCCAGCAGCATTGAGACAGGGAAAAATTCACCCCTCCACTTT | CASSIETGKNSPLHF
TRBJ2-1 | TRBV4-1 | - | - | TGCGCCAGCAGCCAAGTGGGTCGGGGTCCGGATTACAATGAGCAGTTCTTC | CASSQVGRGPDYNEQFF
TRBJ1-1 | TRBV20-1 | few | - | TGCAGTGCTAGAGAAGGCGGATCGCGCACTGAAGCTTTCTTT | CSAREGGSRTEAFF
TRBJ2-1 | TRBV24-1 | - | TRBD2 | TGTACCACCAGTGATCCGAAGCTAGCGGGGTACGCTGAGCAGTTCTTC | CTTSDPKLAGYAEQFF
TRBJ2-1 | TRBV5-1 | - | - | TGCGCCAGCAGCTTTTCCGGGACGGAGGACAATGAGCAGTTCTTC | CASSFSGTEDNEQFF
TRBJ2-5 | TRBV29-1 | once | TRBD2 | TGCAGCGTTGCAAAGCGGGGAGGCCAAGAGACCCAGTACTTC | CSVAKRGGQETQYF